A single sample gave rise to the 28 T cell receptor beta chains below, sequenced in a study of blood T cell repertoires in COVID-19. Libraries were prepared by immunoSEQ multiplex PCR; TCRdb keeps only in-frame clonotypes and omits some of them. The sample yields just over 200,000 clones, about nine tenths seen once. Sequenced: peripheral blood. These TCRs come from a man older than 75 with acute or convalescent COVID-19.

The V and J genes are TRBV9 and TRBJ2-3, with a tentative D call TRBD2 (6 bases). This CDR3 contains 14 residues. Trimming took 3 bases from V and 2 from J, leaving 10 bases between them. The germline CDR1 and CDR2 sequences are SGDLS and YYNGEE. The CDR3 sequence is CASSGRAVTDTQYF. CDR3 DNA: TGTGCCAGCAGCGGGAGGGCGGTCACAGATACGCAGTATTTT.

This sequence joins TRBV30 and TRBJ1-3; 10 bases map to TRBD1. This CDR3 has 16 residues. V was clipped by 4 bases and J by 2 bases; unmatched bases: 8. In germline, CDR1 is GTSNPN, CDR2 SVGIG (reference sequence). CDR3 in DNA: TGTGCCTGGACCCCGACAGGGGGCTTTCCTGGAAACACCATATATTTT. Its protein product is CAWTPTGGFPGNTIYF.

The chain links TRBV28 to TRBJ2-3; 7 bases agree with TRBD2. Unmatched junction bases numbered 9, after V lost 3 bases and J lost 3 bases. Germline values: CDR1 MDHEN, CDR2 SYDVKM. The CDR3 totals 16 residues. Here the CDR3 DNA reads TGTGCCAGCAGTTTTGATTTTAGCGGGTCAACAGATACGCAGTATTTT. Translated: CASSFDFSGSTDTQYF.

This clone was found once. V and J are TRBV27 and TRBJ1-1; D is unresolved. Per the germline V gene, CDR1 is MNHEY and CDR2 is SMNVEV (reference sequence). The CDR3 consists of 16 residues. Trimming left V 3 bases short and J 1 base short, with 15 bases between. CDR3 loop: CASSFRPAGPNTEAFF. CDR3 DNA sequence: TGTGCCAGCAGTTTTCGGCCGGCTGGGCCGAACACTGAAGCTTTCTTT.

This clone was picked up one time. The chain employs TRBV5-7 and TRBJ2-7; D is perhaps TRBD2 (5 bases). TRBV5-7 is an ORF for which the function is uncertain. V dropped 4 bases and J dropped 2 bases, with 13 bases sitting between them. The length of the CDR3 is 14 residues. The CDR3 sequence is CASSRGGGTYEQYV. The CDR3 DNA sequence: TGTGCCAGCAGCCGCGGAGGAGGAACCTACGAGCAGTACGTC.

The V gene is TRBV24-1, the J gene TRBJ2-1, with TRBD1 identical over 8 bases. The germline CDR1 and CDR2 sequences are KGHDR and SFDVKD. The CDR3 sequence is 20 residues long. V lost 5 bases, J lost 5 bases, and 22 bases stayed unmatched. The CDR3 region has the DNA TGTGCCACCAGTGGCTCCCTCGGGACAGGCCCGGGGGCTCCCCACAATGAGCAGTTCTTC. Translation: CATSGSLGTGPGAPHNEQFF.

The CDR3 DNA follows: TGTGCCAGTAGTATGGACGGGAGGGCTTCCTACGAGCAGTACTTC. Amino acids: CASSMDGRASYEQYF. V gene TRBV19 combines with J gene TRBJ2-7; 8 bases map to TRBD2. Per the germline V gene, CDR1 is LNHDA and CDR2 is SQIVND (reference sequence). CDR3 length: 15 residues. V lost 3 bases, J lost 1 base, and 5 bases stayed unmatched.

The chain has TRBV24-1 and TRBJ2-1, with 9 positions matching TRBD2. The CDR3 runs to 19 residues. CDR1 KGHDR and CDR2 SFDVKD come from the germline V gene. The J segment lost 8 bases and the V segment lost 1 base, leaving 17 bases of the junction unmatched. CDR3 residues: CATSDLGTSNPLRSDEQFF. In DNA, the CDR3 is TGTGCCACCAGTGATTTAGGGACTAGCAACCCCCTTCGGAGTGATGAGCAGTTCTTC.

This clone was detected a few times. The genes are TRBV28 and TRBJ1-3, with D possibly TRBD1 on 6 matching bases. Germline CDR1 MDHEN, CDR2 SYDVKM. The CDR3 is 14 residues long. Between the trimmed V and J ends, which lost 5 bases and 0 bases, there was a span of 8 bases. CDR3 in DNA: TGTGCCAGCAGTAACAGGGCCTCTGGAAACACCATATATTTT. Translated: CASSNRASGNTIYF.

The V gene is TRBV7-2, the J gene TRBJ1-5, with 8 nucleotides matching TRBD1. Trimming cost V 1 base and J 7 bases; bases outside gene matches: 6. The CDR3 sequence is 15 residues long. The V gene's germline CDR1 is SGHTA and CDR2 FQGNSA. The CDR3 region has the DNA TGTGCCAGCAGCTTAGGAGGACAGGGCGGCCAGCCCCAGCATTTT. Protein sequence: CASSLGGQGGQPQHF.

The chain uses TRBV18 and TRBJ1-2; 9 positions agree with TRBD1. CDR1 is KGHSH, CDR2 LQKENI, per germline. V lost 6 bases to trimming and J lost 8 bases; unmatched junction nucleotides: 10. CDR3 length: 14 amino acids. The CDR3 coding sequence is TGTGCCAGCTCCCGAGGACAGGGGCAAGGAGGCTACACCTTC. Its translation is CASSRGQGQGGYTF.

The chain joins TRBV7-2 to TRBJ1-6, with 8 bases lining up with TRBD1. Trimming at V came to 4 bases and at J to 7 bases, leaving 9 bases not matched to a gene. Germline V gives CDR1 SGHTA, CDR2 FQGNSA. The CDR3 sequence is 16 residues long. The DNA for the CDR3 is TGTGCCAGCAGCTGGGGACCCGGGACAGGAAATTCACCCCTCCACTTT. Its protein is CASSWGPGTGNSPLHF. Variable domain in full (rest from reference TRBV7-2 and TRBJ1-6): GAGVSQSPSNKVTEKGKDVELRCDPISGHTALYWYRQSLGQGLEFLIYFQGNSAPDKSGLPSDRFSAERTGGSVSTLTIQRTQQEDSAVYLCASSWGPGTGNSPLHFGNGTRLTVT.

The chain recombines TRBV5-6 with TRBJ1-2; D might be TRBD1 (6 bases). CDR3 length: 13 residues. Germline loops: CDR1 SGHDT, CDR2 YYEEEE. V was pared by 5 bases and J by 2 bases, with 10 bases between. CDR3 region: CASSWDTNYGYTF. CDR3 sequence (DNA): TGTGCCAGCAGTTGGGACACCAACTATGGCTACACCTTC. Full variable domain (outside the CDR3, taken from reference TRBV5-6 and TRBJ1-2): DAGVTQSPTHLIKTRGQQVTLRCSPKSGHDTVSWYQQALGQGPQFIFQYYEEEERQRGNFPDRFSGHQFPNYSSELNVNALLLGDSALYLCASSWDTNYGYTFGSGTRLTVV.

The rearrangement uses TRBV6-4 and TRBJ2-1; 12 bases fit TRBD2. This CDR3 is built from 15 residues. Germline trimming cut 5 bases from V and 9 bases from J; bases unmatched to any gene: 8. CDR1 is MRHNA, CDR2 SNTAGT, per germline. DNA for the CDR3: TGTGCCAGCAGTAGACTAGCGGGAGCCTCAATTGAGCAGTTCTTC. Its translation: CASSRLAGASIEQFF.

The chain links TRBV3-1 (or the pseudogene TRBV3-2) to TRBJ1-2, with a weak D call TRBD1 (5 bases). The CDR3 length is 15 residues. In germline, CDR1 is LGHDT, CDR2 YNNKEL (reference sequence). Trimming pared 1 base from V and 8 bases from J, leaving 17 bases between. In DNA, the CDR3 is TGTGCCAGCAGCCAAGGAAGAGGAGGGGCGATGGGCTACACCTTC. Translated, it gives CASSQGRGGAMGYTF.

For this clone: One end of the junction fails to match germline, which may point to a read error. The chain links TRBV11-2 to TRBJ2-5; TRBD2 matches at 12 bases. CDR1 and CDR2 from the germline V gene are SGHAT and FQNNGV. The CDR3 extends over 13 amino acids. CDR3 sequence (DNA): TGTGCCAGCAGCACACGGACTAGCGGGGTAGTAGACTTC. This translates into CASSTRTSGVVDF.

This sequence joins TRBV10-3 and TRBJ2-7; D is unclear. CDR1 and CDR2 (germline): ENHRY, SYGVKD. The CDR3 sequence is 11 residues long. V was clipped by 4 bases and J by 6 bases, with 7 bases between them. The CDR3 reads CAISAGGEQYV. In DNA, the CDR3 is TGTGCCATCAGTGCCGGCGGCGAGCAGTACGTC.

V gene TRBV5-3 combines with J gene TRBJ2-7, with TRBD1 as a possible D gene (6 bases). TRBV5-3 is noted as an ORF with a role that remains uncertain. The CDR3 has 17 amino acids. V lost 4 bases and J lost 0, with 20 bases in between. For the CDR3, the DNA is TGTGCCAGAAGCCGCTCTGGGGGCGGCCGAAGCTCCTACGAGCAGTACGTC. Translation: CARSRSGGGRSSYEQYV.

There are many counts of this clone. V is TRBV5-1 and J is TRBJ2-7; no definite D call. From germline, CDR1 is SGHRS and CDR2 YFSETQ. CDR3 size: 14 residues. With 0 bases removed from V and 6 bases from J, the gap between germline ends came to 13 bases. CDR3 bases: TGCGCCAGCAGCTTGGACTTAACGTTCCGCGAGCAGTACTTC. It specifies CASSLDLTFREQYF. The whole variable domain, filled in from reference TRBV5-1 and TRBJ2-7, reads KAGVTQTPRYLIKTRGQQVTLSCSPISGHRSVSWYQQTPGQGLQFLFEYFSETQRNKGNFPGRFSGRQFSNSRSEMNVSTLELGDSALYLCASSLDLTFREQYFGPGTRLTVT.

The genes are TRBV29-1 and TRBJ2-3, with D possibly TRBD2 on 5 matching bases. Germline V CDR1 and CDR2: SQVTM, ANQGSEA. The CDR3 spans 15 residues. V was clipped by 8 bases and J by 5 bases, with 23 bases between them. The CDR3 DNA reads TGCAGCTTCTCAGCCCGGGGTAGCACGAAAGATACGCAGTATTTT. Its translation is CSFSARGSTKDTQYF.

The V call is TRBV5-1, the J call TRBJ1-5, with TRBD1 as a possible D gene (6 bases). Germline V gene lookup returns CDR1 SGHRS and CDR2 YFSETQ. The V end lost 2 bases, the J end lost 0 bases, and 9 bases lay between the germline ends. The CDR3 consists of 15 residues. The chain's CDR3 is CASSLRDISNQPQHF. The CDR3 DNA reads TGCGCCAGCAGCTTACGGGACATTAGCAATCAGCCCCAGCATTTT.

The chain is built from TRBV18 and TRBJ1-3, with 7 bases aligning to TRBD1. There are 18 residues in the CDR3. Trimming at V came to 3 bases and at J to 1 base, leaving 12 bases not matched to a gene. Germline assignment: CDR1 KGHSH and CDR2 LQKENI. The DNA for the CDR3 is TGTGCCAGCTCACCGGACAGGACCGCTCTTGGATCTGGAAACACCATATATTTT. Its translation is CASSPDRTALGSGNTIYF.

The V gene is TRBV11-2, the J gene TRBJ2-2, with TRBD2 identical over 10 bases. The V gene's germline CDR1 is SGHAT and CDR2 FQNNGV. Unmatched junction bases numbered 10, after V lost 5 bases and J lost 1 base. CDR3 length: 18 amino acids. The CDR3 loop is CASSNPPTSGKNTGELFF. Written as DNA, the CDR3 is TGTGCCAGCAGCAACCCCCCCACTAGCGGGAAGAACACCGGGGAGCTGTTTTTT.

CDR3: CASSSKTQFKNIQYF. In nucleotides, the CDR3 is TGTGCCAGCAGCTCGAAGACTCAATTCAAAAACATTCAGTACTTC. This sequence joins TRBV28 and TRBJ2-4; D unresolved. The germline V gene encodes CDR1 MDHEN and CDR2 SYDVKM. The CDR3 loop spans 15 amino acids. Trimming stripped 6 bases from V and 3 bases from J, with 15 bases between.

The chain is built from TRBV19 and TRBJ2-7; possible D gene TRBD2, 5 bases. The ends were cut back, 5 bases at V and 3 bases at J, with 8 bases in the middle. The length of the CDR3 is 12 residues. Germline V CDR1 and CDR2: LNHDA, SQIVND (reference sequence). CDR3 bases: TGTGCCAGTAGTCTCGGAGGCTACGAGCAGTACTTC. It is translated as CASSLGGYEQYF.

In this sample, this clone turned up a few times. The chain uses TRBV11-3 and TRBJ1-4, with D possibly TRBD1 on 6 matching bases. The CDR3 totals 14 residues. Trimming removed 3 bases at V and 4 bases at J, with 9 bases between. Per the germline V gene, CDR1 is SGHNT and CDR2 is YENEEA. CDR3 amino acids: CASSFSGDNEKLFF. In DNA form, the CDR3 reads TGTGCCAGCAGCTTCTCAGGGGATAATGAAAAACTGTTTTTT.

The V gene is TRBV11-2, the J gene TRBJ1-2, with a weak D call TRBD1 (5 bases). V dropped 6 bases and J dropped 3 bases, with 11 bases sitting between them. The CDR3 is 13 amino acids. Germline V gene sequence: CDR1 SGHAT, CDR2 FQNNGV. The DNA for the CDR3 is TGTGCCAGCAGGTTACCGGGGGACTATGGCTACACCTTC. Translating it yields CASRLPGDYGYTF.

The rearrangement uses TRBV5-6 and TRBJ1-2; tentatively, D is TRBD1 (5 bases). The CDR3 covers 14 residues. Germline V CDR1 and CDR2: SGHDT, YYEEEE. The V and J ends lost 2 bases and 4 bases respectively, with 12 bases between them. The CDR3 bases are TGTGCCAGCAGCTTAGGAGGGGACCTCTATGGCTACACCTTC. Its protein is CASSLGGDLYGYTF. Variable domain in full (rest from reference TRBV5-6 and TRBJ1-2): DAGVTQSPTHLIKTRGQQVTLRCSPKSGHDTVSWYQQALGQGPQFIFQYYEEEERQRGNFPDRFSGHQFPNYSSELNVNALLLGDSALYLCASSLGGDLYGYTFGSGTRLTVV.